This T cell receptor beta chain was documented in a study of blood T cell repertoires in COVID-19. Trimming took off 5 bases at V and 8 bases at J, with 15 bases between the two ends. The CDR3 consists of 12 residues. Germline V lookup: CDR1 GTSNPN, CDR2 SVGIG (reference sequence). In its sample, this clone was seen a few times. Profiling relied on immunoSEQ multiplex PCR, and the TCRdb table lists in-frame clones only, not all of them. The sample carries just over 75,000 clones, about 83% recorded once. The sample comprised peripheral blood. The chain couples TRBV30 to TRBJ1-2; D call uncertain. The clonotype originates from a woman over 75 with active or convalescent COVID-19. CDR3 in DNA: TGTGCCTGGTCTAGCGGAGTTTGGGGCTACACCTTC. Amino acids: CAWSSGVWGYTF.